This T cell receptor (beta chain) was profiled in a study of T cells in Graves' hyperthyroidism and ophthalmopathy. RNA transcripts were the template for amplifying TCR beta CDR3 regions. Researchers ran a first-round RT-PCR on the TCR CDR3 using the HTBI primer set. MiXCR was run by TCRdb on the multiplex PCR reads, yielding one entry per CDR3 protein. The sample shows 800,000 or so distinct CDR3 sequences, roughly 40% of them seen only once. Many counts were recorded for this clonotype. Trimming removed 0 bases from V and 6 bases from J, with 6 bases in between. The CDR3 has 13 residues. The germline V gene encodes CDR1 SGHDN and CDR2 FVKESK.

Material for sequencing was blood. The rearrangement joins TRBV14 to TRBJ1-5; D is uncertain. This receptor was taken from a man aged 18 to 30 with Graves' hyperthyroidism. Written as DNA, the CDR3 is TGTGCCAGCAGCCAAGATATGGGTCAGCCCCAGCATTTT. Its translation: CASSQDMGQPQHF.